The 16 T cell receptor beta chains given below trace back to one sample, sequenced in a study of blood T cell repertoires in COVID-19. Sequencing used immunoSEQ multiplex PCR; TCRdb keeps in-frame clones, though not all of them. The sample has 100,000 to 150,000 clones, around four fifths seen once. Material for sequencing was peripheral blood. The receptors here all came from a man older than 75 with COVID-19, enrolled during active disease.

The chain is built from TRBV7-2 and TRBJ2-7, with 7 positions matching TRBD2. V shed 4 bases and J 6 bases; nucleotides not matched to a gene: 15. Germline V gene data show CDR1 as SGHTA and CDR2 as FQGNSA. CDR3 size: 16 residues. The CDR3 nucleotides are TGTGCCAGCAGCTCCGACGAGGGCGGGAGATATCTCGAGCAGTACTTC. As protein: CASSSDEGGRYLEQYF.

This clone was detected only a few times. The chain employs TRBV6-1 and TRBJ1-2; D ambiguous. The CDR3 has 15 amino acids. Trimming removed 2 bases at V and 0 bases at J, with 10 bases between. Per the germline V gene, CDR1 is MNHNS and CDR2 is SASEGT. CDR3 amino acids: CASSELGGPNYGYTF. The CDR3 DNA sequence: TGTGCCAGCAGTGAACTGGGAGGGCCTAACTATGGCTACACCTTC.

The rearrangement joins TRBV10-3 to TRBJ1-1; tentative D call: TRBD1 (6 bases). Germline CDR1 and CDR2: ENHRY and SYGVKD. Trimming pared 3 bases from V and 7 bases from J, leaving 18 bases between. The CDR3 has 15 amino acids. CDR3 sequence: CAISDPETGKSEAFF. For the CDR3, the DNA is TGTGCCATCAGTGACCCGGAGACAGGAAAGAGTGAAGCTTTCTTT.

The chain joins TRBV11-2 to TRBJ1-6; D gene ambiguous. The CDR3 runs to 14 residues. Germline CDR1 and CDR2: SGHAT and FQNNGV. V was shortened by 1 base and J by 10 bases, with 11 bases between the two germline ends. CDR3 coding DNA: TGTGCCAGCAGCTTAGGGGGAGACCGGTCACCCCTCCACTTT. This encodes CASSLGGDRSPLHF.

This clone has just a few counts. The rearrangement uses TRBV5-1 and TRBJ2-1, with 10 nucleotides matching TRBD2. There are 16 residues in the CDR3. Germline CDR1 and CDR2: SGHRS and YFSETQ. Losses at the gene ends were 2 bases for V and 8 bases for J; bases not matched to a gene: 10. In nucleotides, the CDR3 is TGCGCCAGCAGCTTTAGGACTAGCGGAGTTGGGGATGAGCAGTTCTTC. Its translation: CASSFRTSGVGDEQFF.

The gene calls are TRBV19 and TRBJ2-2; D may be TRBD1 (6 bases). The CDR3 covers 16 residues. Germline V gene data show CDR1 as LNHDA and CDR2 as SQIVND (reference sequence). The V end was cut by 6 bases, the J end by 5 bases, with 19 bases between. Written as DNA, the CDR3 is TGTGCCAGTAGCAAGGACAGCCCGGCTAGAACCGGGGAGCTGTTTTTT. Translating gives CASSKDSPARTGELFF.

The rearrangement links TRBV7-2 to TRBJ1-5; 9 bases fit TRBD1. CDR3 length: 15 amino acids. After removal of 3 bases from V and 4 bases from J, the junction contained 4 bases not matched to a gene. Germline CDR1 is SGHTA and CDR2 is FQGNSA. DNA for the CDR3: TGTGCCAGCAGCTTTACGGGGACAGGGAATCAGCCCCAGCATTTT. Protein: CASSFTGTGNQPQHF. Using reference TRBV7-2 and TRBJ1-5 for the parts outside the CDR3, the full variable domain is GAGVSQSPSNKVTEKGKDVELRCDPISGHTALYWYRQSLGQGLEFLIYFQGNSAPDKSGLPSDRFSAERTGGSVSTLTIQRTQQEDSAVYLCASSFTGTGNQPQHFGDGTRLSIL.

This chain connects TRBV18 to TRBJ2-7; D remains unclear. V was cut by 3 bases and J by 2 bases, with 11 bases left in between. CDR1 and CDR2 from the germline V gene are KGHSH and LQKENI. The CDR3 spans 14 residues. For the CDR3, the DNA is TGTGCCAGCTCACCGGCGGCAAATGCCTACGAGCAGTACTTC. Translated: CASSPAANAYEQYF. The full variable domain, its missing parts supplied by reference TRBV18 and TRBJ2-7, is NAGVMQNPRHLVRRRGQEARLRCSPMKGHSHVYWYRQLPEEGLKFMVYLQKENIIDESGMPKERFSAEFPKEGPSILRIQQVVRGDSAAYFCASSPAANAYEQYFGPGTRLTVT.

This chain uses TRBV4-2 with TRBJ2-7; the match to TRBD2 covers 7 bases. Germline CDR1 is LGHNA and CDR2 is YNFKEQ. V gave up 3 bases and J gave up 5 bases; unmatched junction bases: 16. The CDR3 consists of 17 residues. CDR3 in DNA: TGTGCCAGCAGCCAGGGGGGGACCAATCCCACGGAGAACGAGCAGTACTTC. Protein sequence: CASSQGGTNPTENEQYF.

The chain carries TRBV25-1 and TRBJ1-4; 10 bases are shared with TRBD1. The J segment lost 5 bases and the V segment lost 4 bases, leaving 10 bases of the junction unmatched. The CDR3 has 17 amino acids. Germline V gene data show CDR1 as MGHDK and CDR2 as SYGVNS. In DNA, the CDR3 is TGTGCCAGCAGTGGACCCTTTGGGGACAGGGGCAATGAAAAACTGTTTTTT. It encodes CASSGPFGDRGNEKLFF. Looking up the rest from reference TRBV25-1 and TRBJ1-4 gives the full variable domain: EADIYQTPRYLVIGTGKKITLECSQTMGHDKMYWYQQDPGMELHLIHYSYGVNSTEKGDLSSESTVSRIRTEHFPLTLESARPSHTSQYLCASSGPFGDRGNEKLFFGSGTQLSVL.

This rearrangement joins TRBV7-8 to TRBJ2-7; 8 nucleotides align to TRBD2. Germline CDR1 SGHVS, CDR2 FQNEAQ. The CDR3 sequence is 17 residues long. J was trimmed by 4 bases and V by 2 bases; bases with no gene match: 13. For the CDR3, the DNA is TGTGCCAGCAGCTTATTCGTCGAGGCGGGAGGTTTATACGAGCAGTACTTC. Translating it yields CASSLFVEAGGLYEQYF.

With respect to this clone: A read error is possible here, since a much larger clone lies one base away. The J gene is TRBJ1-2, the V gene TRBV29-1; 7 bases are a match to TRBD1. Germline CDR1 and CDR2: SQVTM and ANQGSEA. CDR3 length: 13 amino acids. V shed 0 bases and J 10 bases; nucleotides not matched to a gene: 8. CDR3 region: CSVEDRQGDDYTF. In nucleotides, the CDR3 is TGCAGCGTTGAAGATCGACAGGGAGATGACTACACCTTC.

CDR3 nucleotide sequence: TGCGCCAGCAGCTTCGGACTAGCGGGAGCCTACGAGCAGTACTTC. Its translation is CASSFGLAGAYEQYF. The chain carries TRBV5-1 and TRBJ2-7; 13 nucleotides agree with TRBD2. CDR3 length: 15 residues. Germline loops: CDR1 SGHRS, CDR2 YFSETQ. V was pared by 2 bases and J by 2 bases, with 1 base of the junction left unmatched. Full variable domain (rest looked up from reference TRBV5-1 and TRBJ2-7): KAGVTQTPRYLIKTRGQQVTLSCSPISGHRSVSWYQQTPGQGLQFLFEYFSETQRNKGNFPGRFSGRQFSNSRSEMNVSTLELGDSALYLCASSFGLAGAYEQYFGPGTRLTVT.

CDR3 residues: CASSLIPVGADTEAFF. In nucleotides, the CDR3 is TGCGCCAGCAGCTTGATCCCTGTGGGGGCGGACACTGAAGCTTTCTTT. The chain carries TRBV5-1 and TRBJ1-1; tentatively, D is TRBD1 (6 bases). This CDR3 has 16 amino acids. Germline CDR1 SGHRS, CDR2 YFSETQ. Between the trimmed V and J ends, which lost 1 base and 3 bases, there was a span of 16 bases.

This chain uses TRBV27 with TRBJ1-6; D is unclear. CDR1 MNHEY and CDR2 SMNVEV come from the germline V gene (reference sequence). V lost 8 bases and J lost 8, with 19 bases in between. This CDR3 has 15 residues. This CDR3 reads CASGRGSGVDSPLHF. In DNA form, the CDR3 reads TGTGCCAGCGGCAGAGGGAGCGGGGTAGATTCACCCCTCCACTTT.

The chain joins TRBV19 to TRBJ1-2; no definite D call. The CDR3 totals 13 residues. V was clipped by 5 bases and J by 4 bases, with 11 bases between them. CDR1 LNHDA and CDR2 SQIVND come from the germline V gene (reference sequence). The CDR3 coding sequence is TGTGCCAGTAGTCAAAGAGAGAGCTATGGCTACACCTTC. Encoded protein: CASSQRESYGYTF.